The 32 T cell receptor beta chains below were found in one sample sequenced in a study of blood T cell repertoires in COVID-19. Clones were read by immunoSEQ multiplex PCR, and TCRdb kept only the in-frame ones, dropping some. The data show tens of thousands of clones, over 80% seen once. The sequencing sample was made of peripheral blood. The receptor source for this set is a human donor with active COVID-19. The donor label of this sample is uncertain.

The rearrangement uses TRBV9 and TRBJ2-7; possibly TRBD2 for D (5 bases). V was clipped by 5 bases and J by 7 bases, with 13 bases between them. Germline assignment: CDR1 SGDLS and CDR2 YYNGEE. The CDR3 consists of 12 residues. CDR3 in DNA: TGTGCCAGCAGTCCGACCACGGGAGAGCAGTACTTC. Protein sequence: CASSPTTGEQYF.

V and J are TRBV9 and TRBJ1-5; D remains unclear. The CDR3 length is 14 residues. V was pared by 3 bases and J by 7 bases, with 14 bases between. The germline V gene encodes CDR1 SGDLS and CDR2 YYNGEE. This CDR3 reads CASSAEGPVQPQHF. For the CDR3, the DNA is TGTGCCAGCAGCGCAGAGGGCCCGGTACAGCCCCAGCATTTT.

This clone came up a few times. The V gene is TRBV19, the J gene TRBJ2-1; 9 nucleotides match TRBD1. The CDR3 runs to 15 residues. V lost 6 bases and J lost 4; bases outside the gene matches: 7. Germline V gene lookup returns CDR1 LNHDA and CDR2 SQIVND (reference sequence). The DNA for the CDR3 is TGTGCCAGTAGCCTCACAGGGGGCGGTTACAATGAGCAGTTCTTC. This translates into CASSLTGGGYNEQFF. The variable domain in full, with the rest retrieved from reference TRBV19 and TRBJ2-1, is DGGITQSPKYLFRKEGQNVTLSCEQNLNHDAMYWYRQDPGQGLRLIYYSQIVNDFQKGDIAEGYSVSREKKESFPLTVTSAQKNPTAFYLCASSLTGGGYNEQFFGPGTRLTVL.

The rearrangement links TRBV7-9 to TRBJ1-2; a possible D gene is TRBD1 (6 bases). The germline V gene encodes CDR1 SEHNR and CDR2 FQNEAQ (reference sequence). The CDR3 is made up of 13 amino acids. V was trimmed by 0 bases and J by 8 bases, leaving 10 bases between them. CDR3 residues: CASSLATGSGYTF. The CDR3 bases are TGTGCCAGCAGCTTAGCTACAGGGTCGGGCTACACCTTC.

This chain connects TRBV6-2 or TRBV6-3 to TRBJ2-2; 11 nucleotides align to TRBD1. V was clipped by 6 bases and J by 8 bases; unmatched bases: 14. CDR3 length equals 17 residues. Germline V gene sequence: CDR1 MNHEY, CDR2 SVGEGT. The CDR3 DNA reads as TGTGCCAGCAGCTGGACAGGGGGCTCTATGGGTTTAGGGGAGCTGTTTTTT. Translated, it gives CASSWTGGSMGLGELFF.

V usage is TRBV4-1 and J usage is TRBJ1-2, with 9 bases matching TRBD1. This CDR3 contains 17 residues. Germline V gene sequence: CDR1 MGHRA, CDR2 YSYEKL. V gave up 0 bases and J gave up 7 bases; unmatched junction bases: 12. Written as DNA, the CDR3 is TGCGCCAGCAGCCAAGAAGTCGGGAACAGGGGGCCGCCTGGCTACACCTTC. This codes for CASSQEVGNRGPPGYTF.

The rearrangement links TRBV5-1 to TRBJ2-7; 12 nucleotides line up with TRBD2. From germline, CDR1 is SGHRS and CDR2 YFSETQ. J was trimmed by 5 bases and V by 4 bases; bases with no gene match: 16. The CDR3 loop spans 18 amino acids. The CDR3 DNA reads as TGCGCCAGCAGCAGGGAATTGGGGACTAGCGGGTCCTACGACGAGCAGTACTTC. Translated: CASSRELGTSGSYDEQYF. Full variable domain (outside the CDR3, taken from reference TRBV5-1 and TRBJ2-7): KAGVTQTPRYLIKTRGQQVTLSCSPISGHRSVSWYQQTPGQGLQFLFEYFSETQRNKGNFPGRFSGRQFSNSRSEMNVSTLELGDSALYLCASSRELGTSGSYDEQYFGPGTRLTVT.

The chain recombines TRBV28 with TRBJ2-1, with 7 positions matching TRBD2. CDR3 length equals 17 residues. The germline gives CDR1 MDHEN, CDR2 SYDVKM. Germline trimming cut 3 bases from V and 0 bases from J; bases unmatched to any gene: 8. In nucleotides, the CDR3 is TGTGCCAGCAGTTTCCCCTCTAGCGGCTACTCCTACAATGAGCAGTTCTTC. Protein product: CASSFPSSGYSYNEQFF.

This rearrangement joins TRBV27 to TRBJ2-5, with 8 bases fitting TRBD1. V dropped 2 bases and J dropped 5; count of bases not matched to a gene: 1. This CDR3 has 13 residues. Per germline, CDR1 MNHEY and CDR2 SMNVEV (reference sequence). The CDR3 loop is CASSLDRGETQYF. The CDR3 DNA is TGTGCCAGCAGTTTAGACAGGGGTGAGACCCAGTACTTC.

A few counts support this clone. The chain employs TRBV13 and TRBJ1-1, with 12 positions matching TRBD1. This CDR3 has 17 residues. V was pared by 4 bases and J by 0 bases, with 6 bases of the junction left unmatched. Germline V CDR1 and CDR2: PRHDT, FYEKMQ (reference sequence). The CDR3 DNA follows: TGTGCCAGCAGCTCCCGGGACAGGGGGCGCCTGAACACTGAAGCTTTCTTT. It codes for CASSSRDRGRLNTEAFF.

The chain carries TRBV19 and TRBJ2-2, with a tentative D call TRBD2 (6 bases). The CDR3 length is 15 residues. Germline CDR1 and CDR2: LNHDA and SQIVND (reference sequence). The V gene lost 7 bases and the J gene lost 3 bases, with 15 bases spanning the gap. CDR3 nucleotides: TGTGCCAGTACCCGGACTACCGGATACACCGGGGAGCTGTTTTTT. Translating it yields CASTRTTGYTGELFF. The full variable domain, in which reference TRBV19 and TRBJ2-2 provide the parts outside the CDR3, is DGGITQSPKYLFRKEGQNVTLSCEQNLNHDAMYWYRQDPGQGLRLIYYSQIVNDFQKGDIAEGYSVSREKKESFPLTVTSAQKNPTAFYLCASTRTTGYTGELFFGEGSRLTVL.

This clone was seen a single time. The J gene is TRBJ1-2, the V gene TRBV3-1 (or the pseudogene TRBV3-2); D might be TRBD1 (6 bases). The V end lost 3 bases, the J end lost 4 bases, and 18 bases lay between the germline ends. This CDR3 spans 16 amino acids. The germline V gene encodes CDR1 LGHDT and CDR2 YNNKEL (reference sequence). Here the CDR3 reads CASSHRNRAPGYGYTF. CDR3 nucleotides: TGTGCCAGCAGCCACAGGAACAGGGCCCCAGGCTATGGCTACACCTTC.

Only one count was recorded for this clone. V gene TRBV5-1 combines with J gene TRBJ2-3, with 10 nucleotides matching TRBD1. V dropped 0 bases and J dropped 5; count of bases not matched to a gene: 3. CDR3 length equals 15 residues. Germline-derived CDR1 and CDR2 are SGHRS and YFSETQ. CDR3 region: CASSLGGQGLDTQYF. Written as DNA, the CDR3 is TGCGCCAGCAGCTTGGGGGGACAGGGGTTAGATACGCAGTATTTT.

This clone has more than one count but fewer than ten. The rearrangement joins TRBV12-3 or TRBV12-4 to TRBJ2-5; the D gene is possibly TRBD1 (5 bases). The V and J ends lost 6 bases and 4 bases respectively, with 12 bases between them. The CDR3 is 13 residues long. The CDR3 DNA follows: TGTGCCAGCAGCTCTGACAGAGGAGAGACCCAGTACTTC. It yields the protein CASSSDRGETQYF.

The chain uses TRBV25-1 and TRBJ2-2; D ambiguous. Germline assignment: CDR1 MGHDK and CDR2 SYGVNS. V was pared by 6 bases and J by 6 bases, with 11 bases between. The CDR3 contains 13 residues. Written as DNA, the CDR3 is TGTGCCAGCAGACCTCTAGGAGCCGGGGAGCTGTTTTTT. Its protein product is CASRPLGAGELFF.

This chain uses TRBV28 with TRBJ2-2; 10 bases fit TRBD1. The germline V gene has CDR1 MDHEN and CDR2 SYDVKM. Unmatched junction bases numbered 7, after V lost 5 bases and J lost 4 bases. There are 16 residues in the CDR3. The CDR3 DNA reads TGTGCCAGCAGTCCCACCGACAGGGGGCGCACCGGGGAGCTGTTTTTT. Its protein is CASSPTDRGRTGELFF.

The rearrangement links TRBV28 to TRBJ1-4; 7 bases align to TRBD1. This CDR3 region has 15 residues. The ends lost 4 bases at V and 2 bases at J; junction bases unmatched: 4. From germline, CDR1 is MDHEN and CDR2 SYDVKM. The CDR3 loop reads CASSSRDSTNEKLFF. The CDR3, as DNA: TGTGCCAGCAGTTCCCGGGACAGTACTAATGAAAAACTGTTTTTT.

V is TRBV6-4 and J is TRBJ2-2; D is possibly TRBD2 (5 bases). The V end lost 3 bases, the J end lost 3 bases, and 8 bases lay between the germline ends. The germline V gene has CDR1 MRHNA and CDR2 SNTAGT. The CDR3 is 14 residues long. DNA of the CDR3: TGTGCCAGCAGTGAGTTCGGGGACACCGGGGAGCTGTTTTTT. The encoded protein is CASSEFGDTGELFF.

The chain links TRBV7-2 to TRBJ1-2, with 7 bases that match TRBD1. The CDR3 has 14 residues. Germline V CDR1 and CDR2: SGHTA, FQGNSA. V was clipped by 1 base and J by 8 bases; unmatched bases: 7. The chain's CDR3 is CASSLEGQWVGYTF. The CDR3 nucleotides read TGTGCCAGCAGCTTAGAGGGACAGTGGGTCGGCTACACCTTC.

The rearrangement joins TRBV4-3 to TRBJ2-5; possibly TRBD2 for D (6 bases). The CDR3 runs 14 residues. The germline V gene encodes CDR1 LGHNA and CDR2 YSLEER. V gave up 5 bases and J gave up 6 bases, with 16 bases separating them. CDR3 sequence (DNA): TGCGCCAGCAGCGGGGCGGGGCCTGAGAAGACCCAGTACTTC. As protein: CASSGAGPEKTQYF.

V is TRBV29-1 and J is TRBJ1-6; TRBD1 might be the D (5 bases). The CDR3 has 14 amino acids. The germline V and J ends were trimmed by 7 bases and 5 bases, with 15 bases remaining between them. Germline V lookup: CDR1 SQVTM, CDR2 ANQGSEA. The CDR3 region is CSARGGSNNSPLHF. The CDR3 bases are TGCAGCGCCCGCGGGGGTTCTAATAATTCACCCCTCCACTTT.

This clone was detected once. The chain uses TRBV2 and TRBJ2-1, with TRBD1 matching over 10 bases. CDR1 and CDR2 (germline): SNHLY, FYNNEI. J was trimmed by 8 bases and V by 6 bases; bases with no gene match: 10. The CDR3 runs to 15 residues. The CDR3 protein is CASRGSGTGVDEQFF. In nucleotides, the CDR3 is TGTGCCAGCAGGGGCTCAGGGACAGGGGTGGATGAGCAGTTCTTC.

V usage is TRBV10-3 and J usage is TRBJ2-7; unclear D gene. The CDR3 has 13 residues. V was trimmed by 3 bases and J by 4 bases, leaving 10 bases between them. In germline, CDR1 is ENHRY, CDR2 SYGVKD. CDR3 in amino acids: CAISETGMYEQYF. The CDR3 DNA is TGTGCCATCAGTGAAACGGGTATGTACGAGCAGTACTTC.

J is TRBJ2-2 and V is TRBV6-5; TRBD2 agrees at 10 bases. The V and J ends lost 6 bases and 5 bases, in that order; junction bases with no gene match: 6. This CDR3 region has 15 residues. CDR1 MNHEY and CDR2 SVGAGI come from the germline V gene. CDR3 amino acids: CASSILAGATGELFF. For the CDR3, the DNA is TGTGCCAGCAGCATTCTAGCGGGAGCTACCGGGGAGCTGTTTTTT.

The gene calls are TRBV27 and TRBJ1-4; 12 nucleotides align to TRBD1. The germline V gene has CDR1 MNHEY and CDR2 SMNVEV (reference sequence). Trimming cost V 8 bases and J 5 bases; bases outside gene matches: 6. The CDR3 sequence is 15 residues long. The CDR3 here is CASGRGTGGNEKLFF. In nucleotides, the CDR3 is TGTGCCAGCGGTCGGGGGACAGGGGGCAATGAAAAACTGTTTTTT.

The V and J genes are TRBV10-3 and TRBJ1-5, with D perhaps TRBD1 (6 bases). The CDR3 length is 12 residues. CDR1 is ENHRY, CDR2 SYGVKD, per germline. Trimming took off 10 bases at V and 4 bases at J, with 11 bases between the two ends. In DNA form, the CDR3 reads TGTGCCACACAGGGTGGGAATCAGCCCCAGCATTTT. Translating it yields CATQGGNQPQHF.

The gene calls are TRBV6-2 or TRBV6-3 and TRBJ2-7, with D possibly being TRBD1 (7 bases). The CDR3 loop spans 15 amino acids. Per the germline V gene, CDR1 is MNHEY and CDR2 is SVGEGT. V lost 2 bases and J lost 4, with 15 bases in between. The CDR3 DNA is TGTGCCAGCAGTTACCACTCGACAGGGAGGTACGAGCAGTACTTC. Amino acid sequence: CASSYHSTGRYEQYF.

The genes are TRBV7-6 and TRBJ2-1; TRBD1 agrees at 7 bases. The trim removed 2 bases at V and 0 bases at J, leaving 19 bases unmatched. Germline V lookup: CDR1 SGHVS, CDR2 FNYEAQ. CDR3 length: 21 residues. The CDR3 DNA reads as TGTGCCAGCAGCTTATACCCCGCCGTGACAGGGTCATCTAACTCCTACAATGAGCAGTTCTTC. It translates to CASSLYPAVTGSSNSYNEQFF. The full variable domain, with the rest looked up from reference TRBV7-6 and TRBJ2-1, is GAGVSQSPRYKVTKRGQDVALRCDPISGHVSLYWYRQALGQGPEFLTYFNYEAQQDKSGLPNDRFSAERPEGSISTLTIQRTEQRDSAMYRCASSLYPAVTGSSNSYNEQFFGPGTRLTVL.

This chain uses TRBV21-1 with TRBJ2-3; TRBD1 was called by the table and not checked on the DNA. TRBV21-1 is reported as a pseudogene. The CDR3 consists of 16 residues. Here the CDR3 reads CASRTEPHGGTDTQYF. The CDR3 nucleotides are TGTGCCAGCAGGACAGAACCCCACGGAGGCACAGATACGCAGTATTTT.

The chain combines TRBV6-5 with TRBJ1-2; 9 bases are a match to TRBD1. With 4 bases clipped from V and 0 bases from J, the junction kept 6 bases outside the gene matches. There are 16 residues in the CDR3. Germline assignment: CDR1 MNHEY and CDR2 SVGAGI. For the CDR3, the DNA is TGTGCCAGCAGTTCTGGACAGGGGAGGACTAACTATGGCTACACCTTC. Translating it yields CASSSGQGRTNYGYTF.

This clone was detected only once. The chain couples TRBV6-2 or TRBV6-3 to TRBJ2-1, with 16 bases identical to TRBD2. The CDR3 runs 20 residues. V was pared by 0 bases and J by 1 base, with 6 bases of the junction left unmatched. Germline V gene sequence: CDR1 MNHEY, CDR2 SVGEGT. This chain's CDR3 is CASSYSPGLAGGRSYNEQFF. CDR3 in DNA: TGTGCCAGCAGTTACTCCCCGGGACTAGCGGGAGGGAGGTCCTACAATGAGCAGTTCTTC.

The chain uses TRBV19 and TRBJ2-5, with 9 bases fitting TRBD2. V was pared by 5 bases and J by 7 bases, with 11 bases of the junction left unmatched. The CDR3 has 15 residues. Germline lookup yields CDR1 LNHDA and CDR2 SQIVND (reference sequence). The CDR3 sequence: CASSLLAGPGGTQYF. CDR3 in DNA: TGTGCCAGTAGTCTCCTAGCGGGGCCCGGTGGGACCCAGTACTTC.